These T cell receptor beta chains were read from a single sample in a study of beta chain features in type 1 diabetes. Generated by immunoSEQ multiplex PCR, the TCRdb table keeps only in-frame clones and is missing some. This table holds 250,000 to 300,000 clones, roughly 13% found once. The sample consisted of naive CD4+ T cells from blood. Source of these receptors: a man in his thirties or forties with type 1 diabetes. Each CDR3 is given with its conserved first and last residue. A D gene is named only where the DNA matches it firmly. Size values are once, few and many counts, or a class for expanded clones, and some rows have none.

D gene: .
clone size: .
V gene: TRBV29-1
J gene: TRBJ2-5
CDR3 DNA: TGCAGCTCATATCAGGGCCAAGAGACCCAGTACTTC
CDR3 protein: CSSYQGQETQYF

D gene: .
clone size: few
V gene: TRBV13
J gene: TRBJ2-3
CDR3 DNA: TGTGCCAGCAGCTACGACAGTCGGGGACTTCCAGATACGCAGTATTTT
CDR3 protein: CASSYDSRGLPDTQYF

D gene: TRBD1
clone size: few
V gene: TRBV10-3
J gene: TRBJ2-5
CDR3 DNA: TGTGCCACAAGATTAACGGGACAGCAAGAGACCCAGTACTTC
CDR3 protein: CATRLTGQQETQYF

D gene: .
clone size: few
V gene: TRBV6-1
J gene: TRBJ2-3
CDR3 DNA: TGTGCCAGCAGTGACCCGGCTAGCGTCGGAGATACGCAGTATTTT
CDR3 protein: CASSDPASVGDTQYF

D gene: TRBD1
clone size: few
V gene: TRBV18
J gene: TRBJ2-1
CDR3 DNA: TGTGCCAGCTCCTTAGGACAGGGCAATGAGCAGTTCTTC
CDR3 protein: CASSLGQGNEQFF

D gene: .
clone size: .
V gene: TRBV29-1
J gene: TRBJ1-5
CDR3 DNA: TGCAGCGTTGTTTTTGTTAGCGGGGACAATCAGCCCCAGCATTTT
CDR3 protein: CSVVFVSGDNQPQHF

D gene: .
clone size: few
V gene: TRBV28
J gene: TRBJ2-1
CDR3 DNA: TGTGCCAGCAGCCTCCGTAGCAATGAGCAGTTCTTC
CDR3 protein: CASSLRSNEQFF

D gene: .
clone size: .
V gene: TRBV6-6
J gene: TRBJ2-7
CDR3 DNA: TGTGCCAGCAGTTACTCTGTCAGGGGTAACGAGCAGTACTTC
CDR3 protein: CASSYSVRGNEQYF

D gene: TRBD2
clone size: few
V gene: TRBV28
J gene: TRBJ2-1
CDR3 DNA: TGTGCCAGCAGTTTCCAACTAGCGGGAGGTCCCTGGTGGCAGTTCTTC
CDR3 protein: CASSFQLAGGPWWQFF

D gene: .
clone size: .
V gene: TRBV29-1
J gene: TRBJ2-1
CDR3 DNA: TGCAGCGGTGCGCGGGGAAATGAGCAGTTCTTC
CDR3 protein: CSGARGNEQFF

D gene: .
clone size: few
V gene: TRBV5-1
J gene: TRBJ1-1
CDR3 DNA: TGCGCCAGCAGCTTGTTGGGGCGGGAGAACACTGAAGCTTTCTTT
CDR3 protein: CASSLLGRENTEAFF

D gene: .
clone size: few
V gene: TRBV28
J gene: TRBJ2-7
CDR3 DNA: TGTGCCAGCAGTCTCCTGAGGGAGCAGTACTTC
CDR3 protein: CASSLLREQYF

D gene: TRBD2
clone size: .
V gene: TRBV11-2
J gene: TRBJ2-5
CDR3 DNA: TGTGCCAGCAGCGAAAACTTAGCGGGAGGCCAAGAGACCCAGTACTTC
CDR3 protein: CASSENLAGGQETQYF

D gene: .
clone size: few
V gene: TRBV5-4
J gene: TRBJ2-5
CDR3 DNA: TGTGCCAGCAGCTTGAGAGGGATCCAAGAGACCCAGTACTTC
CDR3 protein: CASSLRGIQETQYF

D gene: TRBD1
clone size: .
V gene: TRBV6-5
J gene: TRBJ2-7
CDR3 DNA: TGTGCCAGCAGTTACCGACCCGGACAGGGGGCCTACGAGCAGTACTTC
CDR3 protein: CASSYRPGQGAYEQYF

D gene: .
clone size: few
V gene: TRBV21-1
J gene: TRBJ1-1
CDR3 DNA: TGTGCCAGCAGCAAAGGAGCGGACAGTTTGAACACTGAAGCTTTCTTT
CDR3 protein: CASSKGADSLNTEAFF

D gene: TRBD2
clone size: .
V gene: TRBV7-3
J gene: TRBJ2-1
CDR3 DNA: TGTGCCAGCAGCTCGAGACTAGCGGGAGGATGGAATGAGCAGTTCTTC
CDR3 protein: CASSSRLAGGWNEQFF

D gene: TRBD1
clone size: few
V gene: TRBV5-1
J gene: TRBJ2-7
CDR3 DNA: TGCGCCAGCAGCTATGGACAGGGGGGGGAAGAGCAGTACTTC
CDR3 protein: CASSYGQGGEEQYF

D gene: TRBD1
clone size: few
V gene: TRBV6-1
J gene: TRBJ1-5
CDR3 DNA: TGTGCCAGCAGTACAGGGGGCAGGGCCAATCAGCCCCAGCATTTT
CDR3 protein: CASSTGGRANQPQHF

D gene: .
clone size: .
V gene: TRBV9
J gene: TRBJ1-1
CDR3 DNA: TGTGCCAGCAGCGGCCAGCAGGGGCGGCTTACTGAAGCTTTCTTT
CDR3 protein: CASSGQQGRLTEAFF

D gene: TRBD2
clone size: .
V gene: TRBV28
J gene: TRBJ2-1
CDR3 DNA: TGTGCCAGCAGCCGAACTAGCGGCTCCTACAATGAGCAGTTCTTC
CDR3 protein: CASSRTSGSYNEQFF

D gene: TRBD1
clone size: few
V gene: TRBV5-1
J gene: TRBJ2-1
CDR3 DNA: TGCGCCAGCAGCTTCGGACAGGGTGGGAATGAGCAGTTCTTC
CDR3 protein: CASSFGQGGNEQFF

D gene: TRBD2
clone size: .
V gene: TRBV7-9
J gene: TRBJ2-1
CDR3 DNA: TGTGCCAGCAGCCAACTCCCCGGGCGGGAGTACGGCAATGAGCAGTTCTTC
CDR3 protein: CASSQLPGREYGNEQFF

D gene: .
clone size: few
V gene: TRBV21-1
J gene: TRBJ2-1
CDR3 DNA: TGTGCCAGCAGCTCAAGGAGGAGACAGGAGCCATACAATGAGCAGTTCTTC
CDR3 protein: CASSSRRRQEPYNEQFF

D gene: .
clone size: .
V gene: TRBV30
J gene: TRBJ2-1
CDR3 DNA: TGTGCCTGGAGTGCTGGGTCTAGCGAGTACAATGAGCAGTTCTTC
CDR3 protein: CAWSAGSSEYNEQFF

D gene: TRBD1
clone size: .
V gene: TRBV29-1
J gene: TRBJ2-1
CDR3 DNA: TGCAGCGTTGGAGGGACAGGTAGCTCCTACAATGAGCAGTTCTTC
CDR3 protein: CSVGGTGSSYNEQFF

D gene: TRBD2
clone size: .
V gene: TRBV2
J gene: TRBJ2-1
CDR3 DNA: TGTGCCAGCAGCCCCACTAGCGGCTCCTACAATGAGCAGTTCTTC
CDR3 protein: CASSPTSGSYNEQFF

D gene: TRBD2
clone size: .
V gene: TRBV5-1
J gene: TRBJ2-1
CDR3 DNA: TGCGCCAGCAGCTTCGGCCTAGCGGATTACAATGAGCAGTTCTTC
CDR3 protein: CASSFGLADYNEQFF

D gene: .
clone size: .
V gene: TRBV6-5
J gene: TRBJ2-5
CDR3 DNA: TGTGCCAGCAGTTACTGGGGGCGGAAAGAGACCCAGTACTTC
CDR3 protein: CASSYWGRKETQYF

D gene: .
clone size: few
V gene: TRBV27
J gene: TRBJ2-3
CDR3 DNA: TGTGCCAGCAGTCGTCTTCCTAGCACAGATACGCAGTATTTT
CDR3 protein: CASSRLPSTDTQYF

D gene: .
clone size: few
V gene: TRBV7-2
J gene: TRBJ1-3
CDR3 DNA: TGTGCCAGCAGCTCCCATCAACAGGGCGCTGGAAACACCATATATTTT
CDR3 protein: CASSSHQQGAGNTIYF

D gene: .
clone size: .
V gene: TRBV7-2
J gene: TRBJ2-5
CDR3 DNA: TGTGCCAGCAGCTTAGGCATCGTCGGGTCGCGGGAGACCCAGTACTTC
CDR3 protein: CASSLGIVGSRETQYF

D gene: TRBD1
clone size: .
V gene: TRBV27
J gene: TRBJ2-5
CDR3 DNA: TGTGCCAGCAGTTTGAACAGGGGCCAAGAGACCCAGTACTTC
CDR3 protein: CASSLNRGQETQYF

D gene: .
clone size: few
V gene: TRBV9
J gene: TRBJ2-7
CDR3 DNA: TGTGCCAGCAGCGCCCAACGGGGCGAGCAGTACTTC
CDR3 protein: CASSAQRGEQYF

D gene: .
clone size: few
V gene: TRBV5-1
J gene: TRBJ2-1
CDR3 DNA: TGCGCCAGCAGCCCAGAGCCAAGCGGATTCTACAATGAGCAGTTCTTC
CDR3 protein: CASSPEPSGFYNEQFF

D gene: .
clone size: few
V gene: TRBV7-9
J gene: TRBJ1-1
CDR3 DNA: TGTGCCAGCACCTTACTGGGGGGGCTGAACACTGAAGCTTTCTTT
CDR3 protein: CASTLLGGLNTEAFF

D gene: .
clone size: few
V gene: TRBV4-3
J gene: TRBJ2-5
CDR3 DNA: TGCGCCAGCAGCCCCCACGCGGGTCGGGAGACCCAGTACTTC
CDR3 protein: CASSPHAGRETQYF

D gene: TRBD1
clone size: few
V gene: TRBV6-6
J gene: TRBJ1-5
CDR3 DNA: TGTGCCAGCAGTTACGGACAGGGGTACAATCAGCCCCAGCATTTT
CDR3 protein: CASSYGQGYNQPQHF

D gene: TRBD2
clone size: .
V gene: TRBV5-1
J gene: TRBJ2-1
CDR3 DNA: TGCGCCAGCAGCTACGGGACTAGCGGAAACAATGAGCAGTTCTTC
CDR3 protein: CASSYGTSGNNEQFF

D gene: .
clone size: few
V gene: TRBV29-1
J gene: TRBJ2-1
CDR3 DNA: TGCAGTTGGACAGCCTACAATGAGCAGTTCTTC
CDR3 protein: CSWTAYNEQFF

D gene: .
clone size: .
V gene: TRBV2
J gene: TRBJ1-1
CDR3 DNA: TGTGCCAGCAGCGGGAGGGCCAACACTGAAGCTTTCTTT
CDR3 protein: CASSGRANTEAFF

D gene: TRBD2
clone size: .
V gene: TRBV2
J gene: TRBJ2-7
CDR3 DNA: TGTGCCAGCACCCCTAAAAGGACTAGCGGGAGGGCCCCGCTCCGCTACGAGCAGTACTTC
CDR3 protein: CASTPKRTSGRAPLRYEQYF

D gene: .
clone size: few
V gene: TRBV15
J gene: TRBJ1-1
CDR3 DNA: TGTGCCACCAGCAGAGATGCAGGGTACACTGAAGCTTTCTTT
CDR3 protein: CATSRDAGYTEAFF

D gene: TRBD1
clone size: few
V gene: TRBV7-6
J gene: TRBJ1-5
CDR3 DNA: TGTGCCAGCAGCTTAAATGGGGACAGGGCGGGTCAGCCCCAGCATTTT
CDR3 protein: CASSLNGDRAGQPQHF

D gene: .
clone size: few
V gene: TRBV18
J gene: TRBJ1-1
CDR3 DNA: TGTGCCAGCTCACCGAACAGGGACACTGAAGCTTTCTTT
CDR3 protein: CASSPNRDTEAFF

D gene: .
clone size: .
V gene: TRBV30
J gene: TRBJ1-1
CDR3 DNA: TGTGCCTGTGGGCTTTGGAACACTGAAGCTTTCTTT
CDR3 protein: CACGLWNTEAFF

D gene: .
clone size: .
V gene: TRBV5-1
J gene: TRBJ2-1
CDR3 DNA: TGCGCCAGCAGCCGCGGGGGCGCCGACAATGAGCAGTTCTTC
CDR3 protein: CASSRGGADNEQFF

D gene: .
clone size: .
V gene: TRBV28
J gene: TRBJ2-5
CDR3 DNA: TGTGCCAGCAGGACAGCCGGGGAGACCCAGTACTTC
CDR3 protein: CASRTAGETQYF

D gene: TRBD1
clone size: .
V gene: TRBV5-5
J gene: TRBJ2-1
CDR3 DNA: TGTGCCAGCAGCTACAGGGGCACCTACAATGAGCAGTTCTTC
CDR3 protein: CASSYRGTYNEQFF